This section outlines one T cell receptor (beta chain) sequence together with its context. This receptor's antigen is unknown. The input lacks base qualities; no much larger clone sits a single base away. The data originate from a study of T cell responses to AZD1222 COVID-19 vaccine listed by TCRdb under 2021. With regard to the full study: A total of 230 to 250 trial participants underwent TCR sequencing, of whom approximately 210 received two doses of AZD1222 and about 25 received two doses of the MenACWY control vaccine. Trial participants were enrolled into age subgroups of 18-55, 56-69 and 70-plus years, which contained around 150, 29 and 61 TCR-sequenced participants, respectively.

The CDR3 regions of human TCRbeta chains were analyzed by immunosequencing. From the authors' description of their analysis: Repertoire TCRs were checked for matches against a reference library of SARS-CoV-2-specific TCRs that had been generated using the MIRA antigen-specificity platform. Breadth was defined as the fraction of unique TCRs that were SARS-CoV-2-associated, and depth was defined as the fraction of total T cells that were SARS-CoV-2-associated. Each spike-specific TCR was assigned to its reactive spike region and to a CD4 or CD8 class using the MIRA data. Log10-transformed breadth and depth values were compared by one-way ANOVA with Sidak's multiple comparisons tests. The immuneACCESS repertoire file appears here via TCRdb, limited to in-frame rearrangements. These files lack a portion of the clones; in checked studies, under half of the deficit traces to unresolved V genes, and the cause of the others is not known. The V and J calls and the clone size are those of that table, but D and trimming were determined from the DNA. Present in this sample are 100,000 or so clones, about 90% of which were seen just once. Of the sample, roughly 10% falls within the top ten clones.

The CDR1 and CDR2 encoded by the germline V gene are MNHEY and SVGAGI. From cysteine to phenylalanine, the CDR3 is 15 amino acids long. CDR3 DNA is the only sequence kept; it has 45 bases, read in frame from the first base. At the junction V is shortened by 6 bases and J by 2 bases; bases outside the gene matches: 9. In the paper's terms, the time point label means: about 28 days (+/-7) after the second vaccine dose. AZD1222 recipients whose second dose came at about 4 weeks and those whose second dose came at about 12 weeks were combined into one group, since spike-specific TCR depth and breadth did not differ between the two schedules. The vaccinee samples were drawn from two UK trials, COV001 and COV002, one of which was a single-blind randomized controlled phase 2/3 trial testing AZD1222 (ChAdOx1 nCoV-19) in healthy adults. For TCRbeta chain sequencing, PBMC samples from trial participants were taken at day 0 and at day 28 after the second dose.

The full study reports these points: Only five to seven AZD1222 recipients were SARS-CoV-2 seropositive at baseline, limiting conclusions about previously exposed vaccinees. Participants were mostly white British, with more females than males. The authors suggested clonal diversity may have been underestimated. The vaccine-associated CD4 TCRs covered the entire spike protein, and the dominant responses fell in regions 160-218 and 743-854. After two AZD1222 doses, spike-specific TCR breadth and depth were significantly higher than at day 0 and than in MenACWY recipients. The 56-69-year group was small, and its depth increase did not reach significance, likely because of low power. No day 14 peak-response samples were available, so repertoires were characterized only after the peak T cell response. Reportedly, almost half of the unique spike-specific TCRs recognized epitopes lying outside the regions that are mutated in the B.1.351 and B.1.1.7 variants.

The origin of this receptor is an adult who received the AZD1222 COVID-19 vaccine. This chain joins TRBV6-5 to TRBJ2-7; 8 bases in the middle match TRBD1. The starting material was peripheral blood, obtained 28 days after the second AZD1222 dose. The DNA sequence follows: TGTGCCAGCAGAGTCTGGGACAGGCTAACCTACGAGCAGTACTTC. It translates to CASRVWDRLTYEQYF.